This T cell receptor (beta chain) was documented in a study of blood T cell repertoires in COVID-19. Libraries were prepared by immunoSEQ multiplex PCR; TCRdb keeps only in-frame clonotypes and omits some of them. The sample carries about 250,000 clones, approximately 90% recorded once. The source material was PBMCs or T cells enriched from blood (not recorded which). The source is a woman in her fifties or sixties who had recovered from COVID-19.

Here the CDR3 DNA reads TGCAGTGCTAGTTCTAGGGGGCCGGCATTATACTATGGCTACACCTTC. This codes for CSASSRGPALYYGYTF. This chain links TRBV20-1 with TRBJ1-2, with TRBD1 identical over 7 bases. CDR3 length equals 16 residues. V shed 3 bases, J shed 3 bases, and the junction held 13 bases outside the gene matches. CDR1 is DFQATT and CDR2 is SNEGSKA in the germline V gene (reference sequence).